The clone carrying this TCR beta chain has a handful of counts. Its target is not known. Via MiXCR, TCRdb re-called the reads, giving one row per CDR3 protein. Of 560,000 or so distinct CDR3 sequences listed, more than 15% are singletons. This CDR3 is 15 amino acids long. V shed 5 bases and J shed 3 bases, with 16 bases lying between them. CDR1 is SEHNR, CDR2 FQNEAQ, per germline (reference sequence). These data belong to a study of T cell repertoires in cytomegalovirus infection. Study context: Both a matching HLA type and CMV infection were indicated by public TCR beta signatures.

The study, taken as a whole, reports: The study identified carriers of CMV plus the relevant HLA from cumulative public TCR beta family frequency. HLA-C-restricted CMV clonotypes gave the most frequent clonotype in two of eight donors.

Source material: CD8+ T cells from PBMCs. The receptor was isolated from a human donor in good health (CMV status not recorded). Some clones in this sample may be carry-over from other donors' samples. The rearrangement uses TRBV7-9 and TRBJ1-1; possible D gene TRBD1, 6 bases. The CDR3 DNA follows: TGTGCCAGCAGCCTAAATTGGGGGGCGGACACTGAAGCTTTCTTT. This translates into CASSLNWGADTEAFF.